One sample yielded the 17 T cell receptor beta chains listed below, sequenced in a study of CD8 T cells in ankylosing spondylitis. Study-wide results and caveats: About 8 highly homologous variants made up a TCR beta motif that seemed to typify ankylosing spondylitis blood.

TCRdb reprocessed the 5' RACE reads via MiXCR and lists one record per CDR3 protein. The sample consists of 200,000 to 250,000 distinct CDR3 sequences, roughly 6.6% of them appearing once. The antigens these receptors bind are not known. The sample taken for sequencing was blood, either unsorted or a sorted T cell fraction (not recorded which). These receptors were obtained from a male donor with ankylosing spondylitis.

This clonotype was seen many times. The gene calls are TRBV13 and TRBJ2-1; possibly TRBD2 for D (6 bases). From germline, CDR1 is PRHDT and CDR2 FYEKMQ (reference sequence). The germline V and J ends were trimmed by 3 bases and 0 bases, with 9 bases remaining between them. This CDR3 has 15 amino acids. CDR3 in amino acids: CASSFGRSSYNEQFF. The CDR3 DNA sequence: TGTGCCAGCAGCTTTGGGAGGAGCTCCTACAATGAGCAGTTCTTC.

This clonotype has a count of ten or more. V usage is TRBV30 and J usage is TRBJ1-2; 7 nucleotides align to TRBD1. CDR1 and CDR2 from the germline V gene are GTSNPN and SVGIG (reference sequence). The CDR3 has 13 residues. V shed 3 bases and J 8 bases; nucleotides not matched to a gene: 9. CDR3 in amino acids: CAWRETGWNGYTF. CDR3 nucleotides: TGTGCCTGGAGGGAGACAGGGTGGAACGGCTACACCTTC.

This clonotype appeared many times. V gene TRBV9 combines with J gene TRBJ2-7; 7 bases are shared with TRBD1. Germline loops: CDR1 SGDLS, CDR2 YYNGEE. After removal of 3 bases from V and 2 bases from J, the junction contained 11 bases not matched to a gene. The CDR3 contains 16 residues. This CDR3 is CASSGSGDRDPYEQYF. The CDR3 DNA is TGTGCCAGCAGCGGAAGTGGAGACAGGGATCCCTACGAGCAGTACTTC.

The chain links TRBV2 to TRBJ2-7; 7 bases match TRBD1. The CDR3 covers 15 residues. The germline gives CDR1 SNHLY, CDR2 FYNNEI. V trimming: 6 bases; J trimming: 2 bases; junction bases outside the gene matches: 10. The CDR3 here is CASRQMTGLTYEQYF. CDR3 in DNA: TGTGCCAGCAGGCAAATGACAGGGCTAACCTACGAGCAGTACTTC.

V gene TRBV2 combines with J gene TRBJ2-7; D is perhaps TRBD2 (6 bases). CDR1 and CDR2 from the germline V gene are SNHLY and FYNNEI. The V end lost 6 bases, the J end lost 7 bases, and 7 bases lay between the germline ends. The CDR3 consists of 10 residues. In DNA, the CDR3 is TGTGCCAGCAGGGAGGGGGAGCAGTACTTC. It yields the protein CASREGEQYF. The whole variable domain, filled in from reference TRBV2 and TRBJ2-7, reads EPEVTQTPSHQVTQMGQEVILRCVPISNHLYFYWYRQILGQKVEFLVSFYNNEISEKSEIFDDQFSVERPDGSNFTLKIRSTKLEDSAMYFCASREGEQYFGPGTRLTVT.

This clonotype was seen many times. The chain joins TRBV7-9 to TRBJ2-3; a possible D gene is TRBD1 (6 bases). V was shortened by 5 bases and J by 8 bases, with 26 bases between the two germline ends. There are 17 residues in the CDR3. Germline CDR1 and CDR2: SEHNR and FQNEAQ (reference sequence). CDR3 nucleotides: TGTGCCAGCAGCAGCCGGACAGCGACTAATAGTCTTGGTACGCAGTATTTT. Its translation is CASSSRTATNSLGTQYF.

In its sample, this clonotype was seen many times. The gene calls are TRBV27 and TRBJ2-3; D is unclear. The CDR3 is 14 amino acids. Germline V gene sequence: CDR1 MNHEY, CDR2 SMNVEV (reference sequence). V lost 5 bases, J lost 4 bases, and 13 bases lay in between. The CDR3 DNA is TGTGCCAGCAGTACCCTCAAATTCCCAGATACGCAGTATTTT. It yields the protein CASSTLKFPDTQYF.

This clonotype was picked up many times. The V gene is TRBV25-1, the J gene TRBJ2-2, with unresolved D. Germline CDR1 reads MGHDK; CDR2 reads SYGVNS. CDR3 length: 13 residues. Deletions cut 4 bases from V and 5 bases from J, with 8 bases between. The CDR3 spells CASSAVVTGELFF. Here the CDR3 DNA reads TGTGCCAGCAGTGCGGTGGTGACCGGGGAGCTGTTTTTT.

This clonotype came up many times. The rearrangement uses TRBV12-3 or TRBV12-4 and TRBJ2-5; the match to TRBD2 covers 7 bases. The CDR3 is made up of 13 amino acids. Trimming cost V 5 bases and J 5 bases; bases outside gene matches: 5. The CDR3 region has the DNA TGTGCCAGCAGTCCCGGGGGGAGGGAGACCCAGTACTTC. It yields the protein CASSPGGRETQYF.

The chain links TRBV13 to TRBJ2-7; D might be TRBD1 or TRBD2, each matching 6 bases. The germline gives CDR1 PRHDT, CDR2 FYEKMQ (reference sequence). The V end lost 5 bases, the J end lost 2 bases, and 13 bases lay between the germline ends. The CDR3 is made up of 14 amino acids. CDR3 DNA: TGTGCCAGCAGCCCGGCGGAGGGGGCCTACGAGCAGTACTTC. Protein: CASSPAEGAYEQYF.

The table lists this clonotype with many counts. The J gene is TRBJ2-1, the V gene TRBV5-1; no reliable D call. This CDR3 region has 17 residues. V was cut by 0 bases and J by 4 bases, with 17 bases left in between. Per the germline V gene, CDR1 is SGHRS and CDR2 is YFSETQ. For the CDR3, the DNA is TGCGCCAGCAGCTTGGACCCTTCGTCACAATTTTACAATGAGCAGTTCTTC. This encodes CASSLDPSSQFYNEQFF.

This clonotype was seen more than once but under ten times. This sequence joins TRBV29-1 and TRBJ2-1; a weak D match, TRBD1 (6 bases). CDR1 and CDR2 from the germline V gene are SQVTM and ANQGSEA. This CDR3 region has 13 residues. Trimming stripped 7 bases from V and 2 bases from J, with 12 bases between. The CDR3 DNA sequence: TGCAGCGATCTAGGGGGAACCTACAATGAGCAGTTCTTC. It yields the protein CSDLGGTYNEQFF.

The gene calls are TRBV6-5 and TRBJ2-4; D tentatively reads TRBD1 or TRBD2 (5 bases each). V lost 2 bases to trimming and J lost 3 bases, with 11 bases between them. This CDR3 has 15 amino acids. CDR1 MNHEY and CDR2 SVGAGI come from the germline V gene. The CDR3 coding sequence is TGTGCCAGCAGTTACCACATGGGGGTCAAAAACATTCAGTACTTC. Encoded protein: CASSYHMGVKNIQYF.

In this sample, this clonotype turned up many times. The rearrangement joins TRBV7-9 to TRBJ2-5; 8 nucleotides match TRBD1. The CDR3 contains 14 residues. Germline V gives CDR1 SEHNR, CDR2 FQNEAQ (reference sequence). The J segment lost 3 bases and the V segment lost 5 bases, leaving 5 bases of the junction unmatched. The CDR3 DNA reads as TGTGCCAGCAGCCACCAGGGGGCTGAAGAGACCCAGTACTTC. Residues: CASSHQGAEETQYF.

This clonotype occurred many times. The rearrangement joins TRBV25-1 to TRBJ1-1; 7 bases map to TRBD1. This CDR3 spans 15 amino acids. Germline CDR1 MGHDK, CDR2 SYGVNS. The junction had 5 bases not matched to a gene; V was cut back by 4 bases and J by 0 bases. CDR3 sequence reads: CASSGQGGMNTEAFF. The CDR3 nucleotides are TGTGCCAGCAGTGGACAGGGTGGGATGAACACTGAAGCTTTCTTT.

This clonotype was recorded at least ten times. The chain joins TRBV7-8 to TRBJ2-7; D call uncertain. The CDR3 runs to 11 residues. V lost 2 bases and J 7 bases, leaving 6 bases between the germline ends. Germline V gene lookup returns CDR1 SGHVS and CDR2 FQNEAQ. CDR3 protein: CASSLTREQYF. CDR3 DNA sequence: TGTGCCAGCAGCTTAACGAGGGAGCAGTACTTC.

This clonotype came up many times. This sequence joins TRBV11-2 and TRBJ2-1; D is unresolved. CDR1 SGHAT and CDR2 FQNNGV come from the germline V gene. Trimming stripped 5 bases from V and 3 bases from J, with 2 bases between. The CDR3 loop spans 11 amino acids. CDR3 in DNA: TGTGCCAGCAGCCACTACAATGAGCAGTTCTTC. This encodes CASSHYNEQFF.